This T cell receptor (beta chain) was obtained from a study of blood T cell repertoires in COVID-19. About the research overall: The study drew acute and convalescent COVID-19 samples from the United States, Italy and Spain. T cells, B-cell-depleted T cells, or PBMCs provided the cDNA or gDNA that served as material.

Per the germline V gene, CDR1 is ENHRY and CDR2 is SYGVKD. The CDR3 covers 12 residues. Trimming removed 7 bases from V and 1 base from J, with 6 bases in between. Source study methods: Amplification of reference gene primers provided the estimated nucleated cell counts. Produced via immunoSEQ multiplex PCR; TCRdb's table is partial and in-frame only. The DNA was the basis for D and trimming; V, J and clone size are from that table. The sample lists fewer than 350,000 clones, about 86% occurring once. The sample was peripheral blood. The receptor was isolated from a woman aged 55-70 years with active or convalescent COVID-19. The V gene is TRBV10-3, the J gene TRBJ2-3, with TRBD2 as a possible D gene (5 bases). The CDR3 nucleotides read TGTGCCATCAAGGAGGGCACAGATACGCAGTATTTT. Amino acid sequence: CAIKEGTDTQYF.